This TCR beta chain was retrieved from a study of cytomegalovirus exposure and HLA in healthy donors. General observations from the study: Later on, an analysis found that several of the most significant clusters appeared to be linked to common viral pathogens, which included parvovirus B19. Within a later analysis, the majority of CMV-associated TCR beta chains appeared HLA-restricted.

It was with 60 Vbeta and 13 Jbeta primers that the PCR ran. Sequencing was performed with immunoSEQ multiplex PCR; in TCRdb, only in-frame clones are kept and a portion is missing. The repertoire includes around 35,000 clones, roughly 79% of them detected once, and about a tenth sits in the top ten. The CDR3 spans 14 residues. V trimming: 5 bases; J trimming: 2 bases; junction bases outside the gene matches: 4. The germline V gene encodes CDR1 LNHDA and CDR2 SQIVND (reference sequence). This clone came up once. No antigen is known for it. What was sequenced was PBMCs. The chain carries TRBV19 and TRBJ1-2, with TRBD1 matching 8 bases. This TCR came from a middle-aged woman in good health and CMV-seronegative. CDR3 in amino acids: CASSLQGGNYGYTF. CDR3 bases: TGTGCCAGTAGTCTACAGGGGGGGAACTATGGCTACACCTTC. Drawing the rest from reference TRBV19 and TRBJ1-2, the complete variable domain is DGGITQSPKYLFRKEGQNVTLSCEQNLNHDAMYWYRQDPGQGLRLIYYSQIVNDFQKGDIAEGYSVSREKKESFPLTVTSAQKNPTAFYLCASSLQGGNYGYTFGSGTRLTVV.